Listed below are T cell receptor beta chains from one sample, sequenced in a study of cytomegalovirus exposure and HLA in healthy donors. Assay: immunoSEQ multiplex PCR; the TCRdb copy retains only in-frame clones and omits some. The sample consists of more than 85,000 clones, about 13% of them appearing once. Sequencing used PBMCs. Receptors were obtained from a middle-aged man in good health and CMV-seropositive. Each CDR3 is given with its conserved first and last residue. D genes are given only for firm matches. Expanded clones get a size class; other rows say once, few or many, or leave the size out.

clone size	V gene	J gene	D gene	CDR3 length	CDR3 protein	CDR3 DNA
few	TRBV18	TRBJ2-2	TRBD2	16	CASSPPTSGVTGELFF	TGTGCCAGCTCACCACCAACTAGCGGGGTCACCGGGGAGCTGTTTTTT
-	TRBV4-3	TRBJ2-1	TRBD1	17	CASSQVTGAFSYNEQFF	TGCGCCAGCAGCCAAGTGACAGGGGCCTTCTCCTACAATGAGCAGTTCTTC
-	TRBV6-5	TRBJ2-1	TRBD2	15	CASSRLAGGRNEQFF	TGTGCCAGCAGCAGACTAGCGGGAGGGCGGAATGAGCAGTTCTTC
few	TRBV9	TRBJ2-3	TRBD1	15	CASSFRDRGTDTQYF	TGTGCCAGCAGCTTCCGGGACAGGGGCACAGATACGCAGTATTTT
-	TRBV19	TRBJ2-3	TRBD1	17	CASSMGQGGLGTDTQYF	TGTGCCAGTAGTATGGGACAGGGAGGGTTGGGCACAGATACGCAGTATTTT
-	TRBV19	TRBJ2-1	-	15	CASSMGAAGWNEQFF	TGTGCCAGTAGTATGGGGGCGGCGGGCTGGAATGAGCAGTTCTTC
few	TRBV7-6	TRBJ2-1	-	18	CASSLSDFSTSSYNEQFF	TGTGCCAGCAGCTTAAGTGACTTCTCCACAAGCTCCTACAATGAGCAGTTCTTC
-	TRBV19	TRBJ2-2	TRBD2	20	CASSPPGLAAALSKTGELFF	TGTGCCAGTAGTCCCCCGGGACTAGCGGCCGCTTTGAGTAAGACCGGGGAGCTGTTTTTT
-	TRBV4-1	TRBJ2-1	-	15	CASSLHPGQWNEQFF	TGCGCCAGCAGCCTGCATCCGGGACAATGGAATGAGCAGTTCTTC
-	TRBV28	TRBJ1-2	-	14	CASSPSPALVGYTF	TGTGCCAGCAGCCCCTCTCCGGCTCTAGTTGGCTACACCTTC
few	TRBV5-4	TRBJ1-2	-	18	CASSLGGQQGGSNYGYTF	TGTGCCAGCAGCTTGGGGGGGCAACAGGGTGGAAGTAACTATGGCTACACCTTC
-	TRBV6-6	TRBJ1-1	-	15	CASTRVSTGNTEAFF	TGTGCCAGCACCCGAGTCTCGACAGGGAACACTGAAGCTTTCTTT
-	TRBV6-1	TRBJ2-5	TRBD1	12	CASSARGETQYF	TGTGCCAGCAGCGCCAGGGGGGAGACCCAGTACTTC
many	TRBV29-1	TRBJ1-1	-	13	CSARDRMNTEAFF	TGCAGCGCTAGAGACAGGATGAACACTGAAGCTTTCTTT
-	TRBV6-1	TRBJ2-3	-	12	CASTSGPGTQYF	TGTGCCAGCACCAGTGGGCCCGGTACGCAGTATTTT
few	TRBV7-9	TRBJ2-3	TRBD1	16	CASIKRQGTSTDTQYF	TGTGCCAGCATTAAAAGACAGGGGACTAGCACAGATACGCAGTATTTT
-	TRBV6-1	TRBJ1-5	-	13	CASRSSSNQPQHF	TGTGCCAGCAGATCATCCAGCAATCAGCCCCAGCATTTT
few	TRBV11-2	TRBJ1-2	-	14	CASSLVNRPGGYTF	TGTGCCAGCAGCTTAGTCAACAGGCCGGGTGGCTACACCTTC
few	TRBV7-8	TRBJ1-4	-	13	CASSSRTALKLFF	TGTGCCAGCAGCTCTCGGACAGCCTTGAAACTGTTTTTT
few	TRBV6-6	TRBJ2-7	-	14	CASSPRDTSYEQYF	TGTGCCAGCAGTCCCCGGGACACTTCCTACGAGCAGTACTTC
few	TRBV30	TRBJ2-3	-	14	CAWDRRGLADTQYF	TGTGCCTGGGACAGGAGGGGGCTGGCAGATACGCAGTATTTT
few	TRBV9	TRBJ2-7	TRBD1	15	CASSVAGTGKYEQYF	TGTGCCAGCAGCGTAGCTGGGACAGGGAAATACGAGCAGTACTTC
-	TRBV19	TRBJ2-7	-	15	CASSIGLTSGYEQYF	TGTGCCAGTAGTATAGGACTTACCTCTGGGTACGAGCAGTACTTC